This T cell receptor (beta chain) originates from a study of T cell responses to AZD1222 COVID-19 vaccine. Study-wide points: Nearly half of spike-specific TCRs reportedly target variant regions that are unmutated in the B.1.351 and B.1.1.7 variants. The study identified only 6 or 7 AZD1222 recipients as seropositive at baseline.

On this clone itself: Its antigen is as yet unknown.

The CDR3 totals 17 residues. V dropped 0 bases and J dropped 0 bases, with 15 bases sitting between them. Germline V gene lookup returns CDR1 GTSNPN and CDR2 SVGIG (reference sequence). Libraries were prepared by immunoSEQ multiplex PCR; TCRdb keeps only in-frame clonotypes and omits some of them. Of roughly 28,000 clones detected, 93% appear once; the ten largest clones hold about 8%. The chain combines TRBV30 with TRBJ1-5; D may be TRBD1 (6 bases). Sequenced material: peripheral blood, taken on day 0 of AZD1222 vaccination. This clonotype was sampled from an adult in good health. The CDR3 bases are TGTGCCTGGAGTGTACGCGGGGGGCCTTATAGCAATCAGCCCCAGCATTTT. Translating it yields CAWSVRGGPYSNQPQHF.